Shown below are 3 T cell receptor delta chains from a single sample sequenced in a study of gamma-delta T cells after stem cell transplantation. TCRdb fed the RT-PCR reads into CATT to redo clone calling. The sample holds approximately 2,000 delta-chain clones, 24% seen once. Sequenced: gamma-delta T cells. The receptor set was obtained from a human donor. It is not recorded whose cells these are; they may come from a transplant donor.

As to this clone: This clone may be a read error of a much larger clone one base away. CDR3 sequence: CALGSLLRLRPRGLIF. CDR3 sequence (DNA): TGTGCTCTTGGGTCGCTCCTACGTCTACGCCCGAGAGGACTCATCTTT. J is TRDJ1 and V is TRDV1; a possible D gene is TRDD2 (6 bases). The CDR3 runs to 16 residues. Germline assignment: CDR1 TSWWSYY and CDR2 QGS. V lost 5 bases and J lost 10, with 26 bases in between.

This clone showed up just a few times. The rearrangement links TRDV2 to TRDJ1; 7 bases map to TRDD3. The germline CDR1 and CDR2 sequences are GEAIGNYY and EKD. The CDR3 runs to 19 residues. The V segment lost 0 bases and the J segment 0 bases; nucleotides outside the gene matches: 15. The CDR3 here is CACDTVELGVPQYTDKLIF. The CDR3 DNA reads TGTGCCTGTGACACCGTTGAGCTGGGGGTTCCCCAGTACACCGATAAACTCATCTTT.

With regard to this clone: This is likely an artifact of a read error, given a far larger clone one base away. CDR3 sequence reads: CARDTITTSTLTGGYEPLIF. The CDR3 nucleotides read TGTGCCCGTGACACGATTACAACCTCCACCCTTACTGGGGGATACGAGCCCCTGATCTTT. J is TRDJ4 and V is TRDV2; 13 nucleotides agree with TRDD3. The germline V gene encodes CDR1 GEAIGNYY and CDR2 EKD. The CDR3 contains 20 residues.